Each of the 12 T cell receptor beta chains below was sequenced from the same sample in a study of CD8+CD57+ T cells in acquired aplastic anemia. Template material for TCR beta VDJ and CDR3 profiling consisted of genomic DNA. Each CDR3 protein gets one entry after TCRdb re-called the reads with MiXCR. The sample holds more than 150,000 distinct CDR3 sequences, less than 55% seen once. The material sequenced was sorted CD4+, CD8+, or CD8+CD57+ T cells (not recorded which) from PBMCs. The receptors shown here come from a human donor in good health.

This clonotype appeared a few times. This chain links TRBV29-1 with TRBJ1-2; D remains unclear. The CDR3 consists of 10 residues. Germline CDR1 reads SQVTM; CDR2 reads ANQGSEA. Trimming took off 0 bases at V and 13 bases at J, with 9 bases between the two ends. The CDR3 sequence: CSVEEGSRTF. In DNA form, the CDR3 reads TGCAGCGTTGAAGAAGGGTCACGCACCTTC.

The V call is TRBV2, the J call TRBJ2-1, with a tentative D call TRBD2 (7 bases). Trimming shortened V by 9 bases and J by 3 bases, and 15 bases separated the two germline ends. Germline V gene lookup returns CDR1 SNHLY and CDR2 FYNNEI. The CDR3 runs 14 residues. Written as DNA, the CDR3 is TGTGCCAGTGGGGGCGGGAGTTTCTACAATGAGCAGTTCTTC. Translated, it gives CASGGGSFYNEQFF.

The chain is built from TRBV5-1 and TRBJ1-2, with 10 positions matching TRBD1. This CDR3 has 14 residues. J gave up 5 bases and V 8 bases, and 9 bases lay outside the gene matches. CDR1 and CDR2 from the germline V gene are SGHRS and YFSETQ. The DNA of the CDR3 is TGCGCCAGTGGGTTGACGGGACAGGGGTATGGCTACACCTTC. Protein sequence: CASGLTGQGYGYTF.

This clonotype was observed at least ten times. The rearrangement uses TRBV20-1 and TRBJ1-3; D gene ambiguous. Germline lookup yields CDR1 DFQATT and CDR2 SNEGSKA (reference sequence). V dropped 2 bases and J dropped 4 bases, with 12 bases sitting between them. CDR3 length equals 14 residues. CDR3: CSARKSGIGNTIYF. The CDR3 region has the DNA TGCAGTGCTAGAAAATCTGGGATCGGAAACACCATATATTTT.

This clonotype has at least ten counts. The chain is built from TRBV19 and TRBJ1-2, with a tentative D call TRBD1 (5 bases). This CDR3 is built from 18 residues. V was trimmed by 3 bases and J by 2 bases, leaving 22 bases between them. The V gene's germline CDR1 is LNHDA and CDR2 SQIVND (reference sequence). CDR3 DNA sequence: TGTGCCAGTAGTATTCTGAGGGACGGGTCGGGTGAGAACTATGGCTACACCTTC. It encodes CASSILRDGSGENYGYTF.

At least ten counts were recorded for this clonotype. The chain recombines TRBV19 with TRBJ2-1; a possible D gene is TRBD2 (6 bases). CDR3 size: 19 residues. V was pared by 2 bases and J by 0 bases, with 20 bases between. Germline assignment: CDR1 LNHDA and CDR2 SQIVND (reference sequence). CDR3 in amino acids: CASSISPPASASSYNEQFF. The CDR3 coding sequence is TGTGCCAGTAGTATAAGCCCCCCAGCTAGCGCGTCCTCCTACAATGAGCAGTTCTTC.

This clonotype showed up many times. The rearrangement links TRBV7-9 to TRBJ2-7; no definite D call. V lost 5 bases, J lost 2 bases, and 13 bases lay in between. The CDR3 sequence is 14 residues long. Germline assignment: CDR1 SEHNR and CDR2 FQNEAQ (reference sequence). Written as DNA, the CDR3 is TGTGCCAGCAGCCCACAGACCCGGCCCTACGAGCAGTACTTC. This encodes CASSPQTRPYEQYF. The full variable domain, its missing parts supplied by reference TRBV7-9 and TRBJ2-7, is DTGVSQNPRHKITKRGQNVTFRCDPISEHNRLYWYRQTLGQGPEFLTYFQNEAQLEKSRLLSDRFSAERPKGSFSTLEIQRTEQGDSAMYLCASSPQTRPYEQYFGPGTRLTVT.

The CDR3 DNA is TGTGCCAGCAGCAGACTGCAGAATGAGCAGTTCTTC. Protein product: CASSRLQNEQFF. The V and J genes are TRBV3-1 and TRBJ2-1; D unclear. Deletions cut 5 bases from V and 7 bases from J, with 9 bases between. Germline lookup yields CDR1 LGHDT and CDR2 YNNKEL (reference sequence). CDR3 length: 12 amino acids.

This clonotype has just one count. The chain joins TRBV30 to TRBJ2-7; 7 bases fit TRBD1. V was clipped by 3 bases and J by 7 bases; unmatched bases: 9. CDR3 size: 13 residues. CDR1 is GTSNPN, CDR2 SVGIG, per germline (reference sequence). Here the CDR3 reads CAWSGDSMEEQYF. Written as DNA, the CDR3 is TGTGCCTGGAGCGGGGACAGTATGGAAGAGCAGTACTTC. Using reference TRBV30 and TRBJ2-7 for the parts outside the CDR3, the full variable domain is SQTIHQWPATLVQPVGSPLSLECTVEGTSNPNLYWYRQAAGRGLQLLFYSVGIGQISSEVPQNLSASRPQDRQFILSSKKLLLSDSGFYLCAWSGDSMEEQYFGPGTRLTVT.

The chain links TRBV7-9 to TRBJ1-1; D might be TRBD1 (5 bases). The CDR3 is made up of 12 amino acids. Trimming removed 3 bases at V and 6 bases at J, with 8 bases between. Germline CDR1 SEHNR, CDR2 FQNEAQ (reference sequence). CDR3 amino acids: CASSLGGAEAFF. The CDR3 DNA reads as TGTGCCAGCAGCTTGGGGGGAGCTGAAGCTTTCTTT.

The chain employs TRBV7-9 and TRBJ2-5; maybe TRBD2 (6 bases). V gave up 4 bases and J gave up 5 bases, with 11 bases separating them. This CDR3 is 13 amino acids long. CDR1 is SEHNR, CDR2 FQNEAQ, per germline (reference sequence). The CDR3 nucleotides read TGTGCCAGCAGCTCCCAGGGAGGCGAGACCCAGTACTTC. Encoded protein: CASSSQGGETQYF. The full variable domain, in which reference TRBV7-9 and TRBJ2-5 provide the parts outside the CDR3, is DTGVSQNPRHKITKRGQNVTFRCDPISEHNRLYWYRQTLGQGPEFLTYFQNEAQLEKSRLLSDRFSAERPKGSFSTLEIQRTEQGDSAMYLCASSSQGGETQYFGPGTRLLVL.

J is TRBJ2-2 and V is TRBV25-1, with a tentative D call TRBD1 (6 bases). This CDR3 comprises 15 residues. Trimming took 5 bases from V and 1 from J, leaving 11 bases between them. Per germline, CDR1 MGHDK and CDR2 SYGVNS. The CDR3, as DNA: TGTGCCAGCAGTAAAATGGACAGGAACACCGGGGAGCTGTTTTTT. Amino acid sequence: CASSKMDRNTGELFF.